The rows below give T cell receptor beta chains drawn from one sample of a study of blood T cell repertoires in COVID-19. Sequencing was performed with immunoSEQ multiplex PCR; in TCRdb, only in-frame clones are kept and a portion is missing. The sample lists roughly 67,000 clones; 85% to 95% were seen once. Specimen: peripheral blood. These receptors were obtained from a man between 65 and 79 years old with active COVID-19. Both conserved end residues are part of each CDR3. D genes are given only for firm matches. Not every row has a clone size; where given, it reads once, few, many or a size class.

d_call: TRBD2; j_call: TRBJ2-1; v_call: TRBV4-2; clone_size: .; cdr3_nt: TGTGCCAGCAGCCAAGATCTACTAGCGGGGGGTATATATGAGCAGTTCTTC; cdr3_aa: CASSQDLLAGGIYEQFF
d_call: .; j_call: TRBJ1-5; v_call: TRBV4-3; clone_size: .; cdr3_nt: TGCGCCAGCAGCCAAGAACCAGGATCTCAGCAGCCCCAGCATTTT; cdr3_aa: CASSQEPGSQQPQHF
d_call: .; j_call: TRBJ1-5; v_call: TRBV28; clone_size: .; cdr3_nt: TGTGCCAGCAGCTACTGGGGGGACAGCAATCAGCCCCAGCATTTT; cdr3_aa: CASSYWGDSNQPQHF
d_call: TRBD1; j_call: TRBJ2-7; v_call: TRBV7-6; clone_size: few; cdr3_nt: TGTGCCAGCAGCCCACAACAGGGGTCAGCCTACGAGCAGTACTTC; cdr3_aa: CASSPQQGSAYEQYF
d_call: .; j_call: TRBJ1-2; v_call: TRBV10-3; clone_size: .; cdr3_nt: TGTGCCATCAGTGCCACCGGCTATGGCTACACCTTC; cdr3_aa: CAISATGYGYTF
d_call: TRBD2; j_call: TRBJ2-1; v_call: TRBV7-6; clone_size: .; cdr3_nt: TGTGCCAGCAGCTTGGGGACTAGCGGGGGCCACAATGAGCAGTTCTTC; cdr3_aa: CASSLGTSGGHNEQFF
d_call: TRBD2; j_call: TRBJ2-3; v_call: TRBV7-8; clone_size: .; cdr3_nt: TGTGCCAGCAGACCACTAGCGGGGGGGTTCACAGATACGCAGTATTTT; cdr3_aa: CASRPLAGGFTDTQYF
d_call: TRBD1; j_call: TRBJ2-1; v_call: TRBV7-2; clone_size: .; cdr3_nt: TGTGCCAGCAGCTTCTCCGGGACAGGGGGCGGATACAATGAGCAGTTCTTC; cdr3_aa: CASSFSGTGGGYNEQFF
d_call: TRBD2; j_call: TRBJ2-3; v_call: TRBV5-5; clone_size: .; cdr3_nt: TGTGCCAGCGCCCGGGGAGGGTTCACAGATACGCAGTATTTT; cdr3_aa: CASARGGFTDTQYF
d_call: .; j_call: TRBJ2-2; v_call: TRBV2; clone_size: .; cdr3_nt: TGTGCCAGCAGTAGGGACATCGGGGAGCTGTTTTTT; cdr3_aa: CASSRDIGELFF
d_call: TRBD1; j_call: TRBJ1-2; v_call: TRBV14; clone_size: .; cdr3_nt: TGTGCCAGCAGCTGGACAGGGGGCGATGGCTACACCTTC; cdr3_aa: CASSWTGGDGYTF
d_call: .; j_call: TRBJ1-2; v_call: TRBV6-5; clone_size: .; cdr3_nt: TGTGCCAGCACCAAATTATGGGCGTCTAACTATGGCTACACCTTC; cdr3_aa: CASTKLWASNYGYTF
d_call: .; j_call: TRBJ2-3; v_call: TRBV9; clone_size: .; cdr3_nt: TGTGCCAGCAGCGTAGTGACAGTCCCGACAGATACGCAGTATTTT; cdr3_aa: CASSVVTVPTDTQYF
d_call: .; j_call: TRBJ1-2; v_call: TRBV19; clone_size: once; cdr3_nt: TGTGCCAGTAGTATGTTGTCAGCGATCGATGGCTACACCTTC; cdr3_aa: CASSMLSAIDGYTF
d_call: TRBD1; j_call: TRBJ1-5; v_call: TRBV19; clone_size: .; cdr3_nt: TGTGCCAGTAAACAGGGGGGCAGCAATCAGCCCCAGCATTTT; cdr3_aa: CASKQGGSNQPQHF
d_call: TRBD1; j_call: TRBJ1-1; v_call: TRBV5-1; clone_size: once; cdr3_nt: TGCGCCAGCAGCCTACGGACAGGAATGAACACTGAAGCTTTCTTT; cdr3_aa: CASSLRTGMNTEAFF
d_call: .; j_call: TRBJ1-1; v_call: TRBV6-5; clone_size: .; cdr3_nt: TGTGCCAGCAGCAGGGGAACGGCCACTGAAGCTTTCTTT; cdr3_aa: CASSRGTATEAFF
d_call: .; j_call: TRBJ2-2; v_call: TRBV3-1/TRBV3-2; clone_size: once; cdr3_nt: TGTGCCAGCGCGAGGACCGGGGAGCTGTTTTTT; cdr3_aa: CASARTGELFF
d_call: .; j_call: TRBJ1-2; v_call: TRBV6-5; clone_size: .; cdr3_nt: TGTGCCAGCAGTTACTCTTTAACAGGGAACTATGGCTACACCTTC; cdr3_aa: CASSYSLTGNYGYTF
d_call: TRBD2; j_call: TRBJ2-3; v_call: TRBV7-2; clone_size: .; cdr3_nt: TGTGCCAGCAGCTTAGTATCTAGCGGGGGACGCACAGATACGCAGTATTTT; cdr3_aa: CASSLVSSGGRTDTQYF